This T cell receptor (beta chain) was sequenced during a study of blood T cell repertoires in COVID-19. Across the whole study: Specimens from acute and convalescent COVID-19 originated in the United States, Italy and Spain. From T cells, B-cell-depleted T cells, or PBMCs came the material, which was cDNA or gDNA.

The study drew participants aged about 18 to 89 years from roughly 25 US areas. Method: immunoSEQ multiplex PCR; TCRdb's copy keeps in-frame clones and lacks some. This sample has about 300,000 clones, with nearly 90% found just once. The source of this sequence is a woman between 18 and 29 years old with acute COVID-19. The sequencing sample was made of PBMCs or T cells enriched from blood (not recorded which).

CDR3 loop: CAIISSWGVQFF. The DNA of the CDR3 is TGTGCCATCATAAGCAGTTGGGGGGTTCAGTTCTTC. The chain joins TRBV27 to TRBJ2-1; possibly TRBD2 for D (6 bases). V lost 10 bases to trimming and J lost 13 bases, with 20 bases between them. The germline gives CDR1 MNHEY, CDR2 SMNVEV (reference sequence). The CDR3 is made up of 12 amino acids.